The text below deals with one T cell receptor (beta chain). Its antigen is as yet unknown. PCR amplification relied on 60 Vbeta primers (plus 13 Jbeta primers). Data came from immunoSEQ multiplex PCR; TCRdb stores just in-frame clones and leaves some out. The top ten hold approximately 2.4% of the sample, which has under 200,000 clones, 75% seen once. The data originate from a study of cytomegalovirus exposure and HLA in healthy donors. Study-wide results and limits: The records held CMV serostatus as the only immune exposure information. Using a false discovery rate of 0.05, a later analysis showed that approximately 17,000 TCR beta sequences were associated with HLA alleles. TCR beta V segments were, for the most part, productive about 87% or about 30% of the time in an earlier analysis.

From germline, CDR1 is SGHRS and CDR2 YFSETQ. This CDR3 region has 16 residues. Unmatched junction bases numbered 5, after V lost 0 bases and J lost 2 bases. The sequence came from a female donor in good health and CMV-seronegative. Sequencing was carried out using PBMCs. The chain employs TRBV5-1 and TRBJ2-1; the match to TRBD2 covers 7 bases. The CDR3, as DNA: TGCGCCAGCAGCTTGGTAGCGGGCATAACCTACAATGAGCAGTTCTTC. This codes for CASSLVAGITYNEQFF.